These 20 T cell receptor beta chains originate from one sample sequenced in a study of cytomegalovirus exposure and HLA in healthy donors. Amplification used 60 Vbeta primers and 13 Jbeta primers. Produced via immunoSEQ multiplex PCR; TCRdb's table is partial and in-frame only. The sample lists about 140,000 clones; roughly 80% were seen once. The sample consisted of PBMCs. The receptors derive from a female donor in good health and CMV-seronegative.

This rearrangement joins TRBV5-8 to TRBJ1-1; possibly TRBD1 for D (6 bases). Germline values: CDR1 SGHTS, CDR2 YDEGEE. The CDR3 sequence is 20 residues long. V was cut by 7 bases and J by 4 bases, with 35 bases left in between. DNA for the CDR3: TGTGCCAGCTCAAGGGGGATCCCGAGCAGCTTTTATGGCTTGCGCACTGAAGCTTTCTTT. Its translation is CASSRGIPSSFYGLRTEAFF.

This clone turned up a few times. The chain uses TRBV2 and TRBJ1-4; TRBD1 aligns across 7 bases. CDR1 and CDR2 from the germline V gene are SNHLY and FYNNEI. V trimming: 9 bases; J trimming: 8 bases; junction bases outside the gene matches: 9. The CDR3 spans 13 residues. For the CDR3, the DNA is TGTGCCAGTATGACAGGGATCGACGAAAAACTGTTTTTT. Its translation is CASMTGIDEKLFF. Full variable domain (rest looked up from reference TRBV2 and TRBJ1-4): EPEVTQTPSHQVTQMGQEVILRCVPISNHLYFYWYRQILGQKVEFLVSFYNNEISEKSEIFDDQFSVERPDGSNFTLKIRSTKLEDSAMYFCASMTGIDEKLFFGSGTQLSVL.

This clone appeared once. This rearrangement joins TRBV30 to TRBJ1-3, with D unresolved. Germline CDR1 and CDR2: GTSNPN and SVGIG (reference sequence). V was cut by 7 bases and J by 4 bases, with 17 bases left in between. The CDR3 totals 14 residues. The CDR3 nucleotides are TGTGCCTTCTACACATCGCCGGGGGGAAACACCATATATTTT. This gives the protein CAFYTSPGGNTIYF. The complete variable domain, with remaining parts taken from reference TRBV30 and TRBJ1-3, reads SQTIHQWPATLVQPVGSPLSLECTVEGTSNPNLYWYRQAAGRGLQLLFYSVGIGQISSEVPQNLSASRPQDRQFILSSKKLLLSDSGFYLCAFYTSPGGNTIYFGEGSWLTVV.

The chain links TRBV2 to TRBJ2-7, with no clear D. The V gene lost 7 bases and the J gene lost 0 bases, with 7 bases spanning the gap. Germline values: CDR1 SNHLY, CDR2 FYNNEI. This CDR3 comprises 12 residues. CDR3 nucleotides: TGTGCCAGCACCCCCAGCTCCTACGAGCAGTACTTC. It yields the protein CASTPSSYEQYF.

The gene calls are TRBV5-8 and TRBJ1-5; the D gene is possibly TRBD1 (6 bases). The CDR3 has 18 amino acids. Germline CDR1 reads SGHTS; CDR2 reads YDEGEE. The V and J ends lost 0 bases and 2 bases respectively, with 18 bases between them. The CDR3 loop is CASSLVGGRRVGNQPQHF. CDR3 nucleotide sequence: TGTGCCAGCAGCTTGGTCGGGGGGCGCCGGGTGGGCAATCAGCCCCAGCATTTT.

The CDR3, as DNA: TGTGCCACCAGCGGACGACAGGCAACTAATGAAAAACTGTTTTTT. This encodes CATSGRQATNEKLFF. V gene TRBV15 combines with J gene TRBJ1-4, with D perhaps TRBD1 (6 bases). The ends were cut back, 5 bases at V and 0 bases at J, with 10 bases in the middle. Germline V gives CDR1 LNHNV, CDR2 YYDKDF (reference sequence). This CDR3 region has 15 residues.

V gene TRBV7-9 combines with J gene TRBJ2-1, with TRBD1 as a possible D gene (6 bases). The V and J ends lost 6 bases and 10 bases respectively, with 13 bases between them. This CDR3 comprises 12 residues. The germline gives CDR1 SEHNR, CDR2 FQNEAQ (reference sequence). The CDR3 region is CASSSIGGEQFF. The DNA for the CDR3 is TGTGCCAGCAGTTCCATAGGGGGAGAGCAGTTCTTC. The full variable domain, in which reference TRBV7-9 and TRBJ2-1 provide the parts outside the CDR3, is DTGVSQNPRHKITKRGQNVTFRCDPISEHNRLYWYRQTLGQGPEFLTYFQNEAQLEKSRLLSDRFSAERPKGSFSTLEIQRTEQGDSAMYLCASSSIGGEQFFGPGTRLTVL.

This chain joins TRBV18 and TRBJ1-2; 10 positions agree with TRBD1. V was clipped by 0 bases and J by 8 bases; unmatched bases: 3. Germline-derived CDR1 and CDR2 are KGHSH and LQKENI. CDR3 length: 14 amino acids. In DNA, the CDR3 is TGTGCCAGCTCACCACCCGGGACAGGGGCGGGCTACACCTTC. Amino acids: CASSPPGTGAGYTF. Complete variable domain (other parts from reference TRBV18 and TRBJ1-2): NAGVMQNPRHLVRRRGQEARLRCSPMKGHSHVYWYRQLPEEGLKFMVYLQKENIIDESGMPKERFSAEFPKEGPSILRIQQVVRGDSAAYFCASSPPGTGAGYTFGSGTRLTVV.

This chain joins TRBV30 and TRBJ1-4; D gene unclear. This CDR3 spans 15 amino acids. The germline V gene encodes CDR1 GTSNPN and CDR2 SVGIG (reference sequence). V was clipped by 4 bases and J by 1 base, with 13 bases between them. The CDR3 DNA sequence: TGTGCCTGGAACGATAACGGGGAAACTAATGAAAAACTGTTTTTT. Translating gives CAWNDNGETNEKLFF.

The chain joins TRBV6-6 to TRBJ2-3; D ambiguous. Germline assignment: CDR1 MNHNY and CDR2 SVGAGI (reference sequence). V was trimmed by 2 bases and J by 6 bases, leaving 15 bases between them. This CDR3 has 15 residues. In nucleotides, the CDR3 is TGTGCCAGCAGTTACCCCTCCCTGTTTTTGGATACGCAGTATTTT. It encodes CASSYPSLFLDTQYF.

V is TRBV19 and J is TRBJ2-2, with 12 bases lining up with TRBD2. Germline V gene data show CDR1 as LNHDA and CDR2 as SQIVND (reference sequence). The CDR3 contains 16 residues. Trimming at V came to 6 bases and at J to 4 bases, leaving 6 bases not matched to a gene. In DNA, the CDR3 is TGTGCCAGTAGCCCGACTAGCGGGGGAGTCACCGGGGAGCTGTTTTTT. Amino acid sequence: CASSPTSGGVTGELFF.

CDR3 DNA sequence: TGTGCCAGCAGCAAAGGGACAGTACCCTACGAGCAGTACTTC. It translates to CASSKGTVPYEQYF. The genes are TRBV7-3 and TRBJ2-7, with 7 bases that match TRBD1. J was trimmed by 2 bases and V by 5 bases; bases with no gene match: 6. Per the germline V gene, CDR1 is SGHTA and CDR2 is FQGTGA. The CDR3 covers 14 residues.

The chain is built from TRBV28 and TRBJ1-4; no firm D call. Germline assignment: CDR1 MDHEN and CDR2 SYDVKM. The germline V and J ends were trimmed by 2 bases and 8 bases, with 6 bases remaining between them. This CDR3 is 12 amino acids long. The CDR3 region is CASSLSVEKLFF. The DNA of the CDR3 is TGTGCCAGCAGTTTAAGCGTAGAAAAACTGTTTTTT.

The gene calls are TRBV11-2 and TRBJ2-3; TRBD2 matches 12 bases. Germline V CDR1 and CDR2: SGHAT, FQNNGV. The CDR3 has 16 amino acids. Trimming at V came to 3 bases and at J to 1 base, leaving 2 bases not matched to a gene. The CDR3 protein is CASSFGLAGRTDTQYF. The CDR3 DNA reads TGTGCCAGCAGCTTTGGACTAGCGGGACGCACAGATACGCAGTATTTT.

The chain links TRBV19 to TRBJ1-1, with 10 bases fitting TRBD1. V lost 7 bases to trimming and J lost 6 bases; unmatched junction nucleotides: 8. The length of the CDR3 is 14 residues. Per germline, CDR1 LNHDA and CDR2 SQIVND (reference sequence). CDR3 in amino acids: CASTDRGRSSEAFF. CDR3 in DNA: TGTGCCAGTACCGACAGGGGGCGATCCTCTGAAGCTTTCTTT.

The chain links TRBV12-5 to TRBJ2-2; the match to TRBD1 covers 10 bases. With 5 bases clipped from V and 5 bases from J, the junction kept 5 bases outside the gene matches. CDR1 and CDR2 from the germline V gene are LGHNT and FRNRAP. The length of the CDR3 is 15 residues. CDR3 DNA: TGTGCTAGTGGTCCGGGACAGGGGTATACCGGGGAGCTGTTTTTT. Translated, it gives CASGPGQGYTGELFF.

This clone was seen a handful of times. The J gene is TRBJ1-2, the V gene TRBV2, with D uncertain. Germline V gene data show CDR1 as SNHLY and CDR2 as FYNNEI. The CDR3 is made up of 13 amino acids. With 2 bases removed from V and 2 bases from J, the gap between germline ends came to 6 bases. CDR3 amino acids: CASSEPRNYGYTF. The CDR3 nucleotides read TGTGCCAGCAGTGAACCCAGGAACTATGGCTACACCTTC.

CDR3 bases: TGTGCCAGCATGCAGGGGGCGATTCATCCGGGGGAGCTGTTTTTT. It yields the protein CASMQGAIHPGELFF. This chain connects TRBV6-5 to TRBJ2-2; the match to TRBD1 covers 8 bases. V gave up 7 bases and J gave up 8 bases; unmatched junction bases: 12. The CDR3 has 15 amino acids. Germline values: CDR1 MNHEY, CDR2 SVGAGI.

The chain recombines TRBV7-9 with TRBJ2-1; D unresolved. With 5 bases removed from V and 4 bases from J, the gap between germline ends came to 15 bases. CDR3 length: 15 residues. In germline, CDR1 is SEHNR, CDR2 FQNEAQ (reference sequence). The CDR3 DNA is TGTGCCAGCAGCCCCGGCTACGGAGTTTACAATGAGCAGTTCTTC. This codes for CASSPGYGVYNEQFF.

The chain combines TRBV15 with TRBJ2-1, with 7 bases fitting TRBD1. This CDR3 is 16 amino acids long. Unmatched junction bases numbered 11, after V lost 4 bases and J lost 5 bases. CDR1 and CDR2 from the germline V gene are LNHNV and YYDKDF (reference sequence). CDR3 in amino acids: CATSKKRQGLDNEQFF. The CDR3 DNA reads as TGTGCCACCAGCAAAAAGAGACAGGGTTTAGACAATGAGCAGTTCTTC.